This TCR beta chain was identified in a study of blood T cell repertoires in COVID-19. The wider study: Specimens from acute and convalescent COVID-19 originated in the United States, Italy and Spain. In each case, the material was cDNA or gDNA derived from T cells, B-cell-depleted T cells, or PBMCs.

The ends were cut back, 5 bases at V and 7 bases at J, with 14 bases in the middle. This CDR3 is built from 13 residues. The protocol was immunoSEQ multiplex PCR, while the TCRdb copy is restricted to in-frame clones and leaves out a portion. Of some 220,000 clones listed, around 81% were seen once; the top ten hold roughly 13%. The sequence came from a human donor in a cohort sampled during active COVID-19. J is TRBJ1-2 and V is TRBV12-3 or TRBV12-4; D is unclear. Sequenced: peripheral blood. The CDR3 DNA reads TGTGCCAGCAGTCTCGTAGGCGCGGGTGGCTACACCTTC. This sequence encodes CASSLVGAGGYTF.